The 27 T cell receptor beta chains below all came from one sample that was sequenced in a study of beta chain features in type 1 diabetes. cDNA synthesis used the whole RNA isolate, giving expressed TCRB sequences. Measured with immunoSEQ multiplex PCR; TCRdb has only the in-frame clones, and not every one. The profile shows 150,000 or so clones, roughly 53% of them singletons. Source material: Tregs from blood. Receptor source: a man younger than 35 in good health.

A few counts support this clone. The gene calls are TRBV4-3 and TRBJ2-6; 12 bases are shared with TRBD2. The J segment lost 2 bases and the V segment lost 4 bases, leaving 6 bases of the junction unmatched. CDR1 and CDR2 from the germline V gene are LGHNA and YSLEER. This CDR3 comprises 18 residues. The CDR3 loop reads CASSPRLAGETGANVLTF. The CDR3 nucleotides are TGCGCCAGCAGCCCCAGACTAGCGGGAGAGACTGGGGCCAACGTCCTGACTTTC.

The chain employs TRBV7-9 and TRBJ1-2; maybe TRBD1 (6 bases). CDR3 length: 12 amino acids. The germline V and J ends were trimmed by 8 bases and 0 bases, with 7 bases remaining between them. Germline lookup yields CDR1 SEHNR and CDR2 FQNEAQ (reference sequence). DNA of the CDR3: TGTGCCAGCGGACAGACTAACTATGGCTACACCTTC. Translated: CASGQTNYGYTF.

In regard to this clone: The junction departs from germline at one end; a sequencing error may be responsible. The sample holds other DNA sequences that translate to the same CDR3. The rearrangement joins TRBV27 to TRBJ2-1, with 14 bases that match TRBD2. Germline lookup yields CDR1 MNHEY and CDR2 SMNVEV (reference sequence). This CDR3 comprises 14 residues. CDR3 residues: CASSGTSGSYEQFF. As DNA, the CDR3 is TGCGCCAGCAGTGGGACTAGCGGGAGTTATGAGCAGTTCTTC.

This chain connects TRBV7-9 to TRBJ2-1; TRBD1 agrees at 8 bases. The CDR3 is made up of 15 amino acids. With 5 bases clipped from V and 7 bases from J, the junction kept 10 bases outside the gene matches. Germline assignment: CDR1 SEHNR and CDR2 FQNEAQ (reference sequence). The CDR3 nucleotides are TGTGCCAGCAGCCCCAGGGGGCTGCTTGGGAATGAGCAGTTCTTC. Translation gives CASSPRGLLGNEQFF.

The chain uses TRBV6-1 and TRBJ2-3, with 9 bases aligning to TRBD1. CDR3 length equals 14 residues. Germline loops: CDR1 MNHNS, CDR2 SASEGT. Trimming removed 7 bases from V and 2 bases from J; junction bases left unmatched: 4. CDR3 bases: TGTGCCAGCAACCGGGACAGGGCCACAGATACGCAGTATTTT. Translated, it gives CASNRDRATDTQYF.

J is TRBJ2-7 and V is TRBV9; D uncertain. V gave up 0 bases and J gave up 0 bases, with 13 bases separating them. The CDR3 runs 16 residues. Germline assignment: CDR1 SGDLS and CDR2 YYNGEE. The CDR3 loop is CASSVGPGSRSYEQYF. For the CDR3, the DNA is TGTGCCAGCAGCGTAGGCCCAGGTTCCCGCTCCTACGAGCAGTACTTC.

This clone was recorded once. This chain links TRBV7-2 with TRBJ2-1, with a weak D call TRBD2 (6 bases). CDR1 SGHTA and CDR2 FQGNSA come from the germline V gene. The length of the CDR3 is 15 residues. The germline V and J ends were trimmed by 5 bases and 1 base, with 12 bases remaining between them. CDR3 nucleotide sequence: TGTGCCAGCAGCCGGGGGAGTATGTCCTACAATGAGCAGTTCTTC. This translates into CASSRGSMSYNEQFF. Full variable domain (outside the CDR3, taken from reference TRBV7-2 and TRBJ2-1): GAGVSQSPSNKVTEKGKDVELRCDPISGHTALYWYRQSLGQGLEFLIYFQGNSAPDKSGLPSDRFSAERTGGSVSTLTIQRTQQEDSAVYLCASSRGSMSYNEQFFGPGTRLTVL.

The rearrangement joins TRBV4-2 to TRBJ2-5; weak D call: TRBD2 (6 bases). Germline loops: CDR1 LGHNA, CDR2 YNFKEQ. The CDR3 is 16 residues long. With 3 bases removed from V and 0 bases from J, the gap between germline ends came to 14 bases. In nucleotides, the CDR3 is TGTGCCAGCAGCCATCTTCGACGGGGGTACCAAGAGACCCAGTACTTC. Its protein is CASSHLRRGYQETQYF.

The chain is built from TRBV7-8 and TRBJ2-1; 11 bases line up with TRBD2. The germline V gene encodes CDR1 SGHVS and CDR2 FQNEAQ. The CDR3 totals 15 residues. The trim removed 6 bases at V and 6 bases at J, leaving 7 bases unmatched. CDR3 protein: CASRNSGRALNEQFF. CDR3 nucleotides: TGTGCCAGCAGAAATAGCGGGAGGGCCCTCAATGAGCAGTTCTTC.

The rearrangement links TRBV28 to TRBJ1-1, with D hard to call. V was pared by 4 bases and J by 0 bases, with 6 bases between. Germline lookup yields CDR1 MDHEN and CDR2 SYDVKM. CDR3 length equals 13 residues. The CDR3 spells CASSWAVNTEAFF. DNA of the CDR3: TGTGCCAGCAGTTGGGCCGTGAACACTGAAGCTTTCTTT.

This clone has just a few counts. V is TRBV27 and J is TRBJ1-5; D gene ambiguous. Per the germline V gene, CDR1 is MNHEY and CDR2 is SMNVEV (reference sequence). This CDR3 has 14 residues. V shed 1 base and J shed 0 bases, with 4 bases lying between them. CDR3 DNA: TGTGCCAGCAGTTTATATAGTAGCAATCAGCCCCAGCATTTT. Translating gives CASSLYSSNQPQHF.

V gene TRBV7-2 combines with J gene TRBJ1-2; D may be TRBD1 (6 bases). CDR3 length equals 14 residues. The germline gives CDR1 SGHTA, CDR2 FQGNSA. V lost 4 bases to trimming and J lost 4 bases, with 13 bases between them. In DNA form, the CDR3 reads TGTGCCAGCAGCTCATTACAGGGCCCCTATGGCTACACCTTC. Translated: CASSSLQGPYGYTF.

The chain has TRBV11-2 and TRBJ1-1, with 9 nucleotides matching TRBD1. Germline lookup yields CDR1 SGHAT and CDR2 FQNNGV. This CDR3 comprises 16 residues. The ends lost 5 bases at V and 6 bases at J; junction bases unmatched: 13. This chain's CDR3 is CASSPRRDREVPEAFF. CDR3 coding DNA: TGTGCCAGCAGCCCTAGACGGGACAGGGAGGTCCCTGAAGCTTTCTTT.

The chain is built from TRBV10-3 and TRBJ2-1, with 7 bases matching TRBD2. The V and J ends lost 10 bases and 7 bases, in that order; junction bases with no gene match: 4. The germline CDR1 and CDR2 sequences are ENHRY and SYGVKD. The CDR3 covers 11 residues. The CDR3 nucleotides read TGTGCCACATCTAGCGGTAATGAGCAGTTCTTC. Protein: CATSSGNEQFF.

V gene TRBV7-2 combines with J gene TRBJ2-7; D is unclear. The CDR3 is 11 amino acids. The V end was cut by 6 bases, the J end by 3 bases, with 6 bases between. The germline gives CDR1 SGHTA, CDR2 FQGNSA. The CDR3 sequence: CASSFHYEQYF. DNA of the CDR3: TGTGCCAGCAGTTTCCACTACGAGCAGTACTTC.

The V call is TRBV7-3, the J call TRBJ1-1; maybe TRBD1 (6 bases). The germline V and J ends were trimmed by 4 bases and 1 base, with 13 bases remaining between them. Germline loops: CDR1 SGHTA, CDR2 FQGTGA. This CDR3 has 15 amino acids. DNA for the CDR3: TGTGCCAGCAGCTCCGGCGCAGGGGAGAACACTGAAGCTTTCTTT. Translating it yields CASSSGAGENTEAFF.

The rearrangement links TRBV6-5 to TRBJ2-1, with D unresolved. The germline CDR1 and CDR2 sequences are MNHEY and SVGAGI. The CDR3 sequence is 15 residues long. V was trimmed by 6 bases and J by 0 bases, leaving 12 bases between them. CDR3: CASSIQPHSYNEQFF. The CDR3 DNA sequence: TGTGCCAGCAGCATACAGCCACACTCCTACAATGAGCAGTTCTTC.

Points on this clone: The sample carries other DNA sequences with the same CDR3. V is TRBV7-2 and J is TRBJ1-1; 9 nucleotides agree with TRBD1. Germline-derived CDR1 and CDR2 are SGHTA and FQGNSA. J was trimmed by 5 bases and V by 3 bases; bases with no gene match: 1. The CDR3 is 13 amino acids. Written as DNA, the CDR3 is TGTGCCAGCAGCTTGGGACAGGGAACTGAAGCTTTCTTT. It encodes CASSLGQGTEAFF. Combining the CDR3 with reference TRBV7-2 and TRBJ1-1 gives the whole variable domain GAGVSQSPSNKVTEKGKDVELRCDPISGHTALYWYRQSLGQGLEFLIYFQGNSAPDKSGLPSDRFSAERTGGSVSTLTIQRTQQEDSAVYLCASSLGQGTEAFFGQGTRLTVV.

As DNA, the CDR3 is TGTGCCAGCAGCTCTCGGACAGGGGCCGATACGCAGTATTTT. Amino acid sequence: CASSSRTGADTQYF. The V call is TRBV7-2, the J call TRBJ2-3; 9 bases map to TRBD1. The germline V gene encodes CDR1 SGHTA and CDR2 FQGNSA. This CDR3 is built from 14 residues. V trimming: 4 bases; J trimming: 6 bases; junction bases outside the gene matches: 5.

The chain recombines TRBV5-1 with TRBJ2-7; TRBD2 aligns across 12 bases. The CDR3 extends over 17 amino acids. After removal of 2 bases from V and 1 base from J, the junction contained 7 bases not matched to a gene. The germline gives CDR1 SGHRS, CDR2 YFSETQ. In DNA form, the CDR3 reads TGCGCCAGCAGCTTCCTTCTAGCGGGGGGGCAGTCCTACGAGCAGTACTTC. Protein sequence: CASSFLLAGGQSYEQYF.

This clone was counted only a few times. CDR3 in DNA: TGTGCCAGCTTGAACATGGGACAGGGGGCGAATGAGCAGTTCTTC. Translating it yields CASLNMGQGANEQFF. V and J are TRBV27 and TRBJ2-1; 12 positions agree with TRBD1. Germline assignment: CDR1 MNHEY and CDR2 SMNVEV (reference sequence). J was trimmed by 7 bases and V by 8 bases; bases with no gene match: 9. The CDR3 is made up of 15 amino acids.

This chain uses TRBV5-1 with TRBJ1-1; D is perhaps TRBD1 (5 bases). CDR3 length: 15 amino acids. Germline values: CDR1 SGHRS, CDR2 YFSETQ. Trimming removed 4 bases at V and 3 bases at J, with 16 bases between. CDR3 region: CASSLAGVIHTEAFF. The CDR3 bases are TGCGCCAGCAGCCTGGCGGGGGTTATACACACTGAAGCTTTCTTT.

This clone was counted only a few times. The chain couples TRBV7-9 to TRBJ2-1; 11 bases fit TRBD2. The CDR3 has 16 residues. Per the germline V gene, CDR1 is SEHNR and CDR2 is FQNEAQ (reference sequence). V lost 4 bases to trimming and J lost 5 bases; unmatched junction nucleotides: 7. The CDR3 bases are TGTGCCAGCAGCTCTAGCGGGAGGCGCTATCACAATGAGCAGTTCTTC. It yields the protein CASSSSGRRYHNEQFF.

V usage is TRBV15 and J usage is TRBJ1-5; a weak D match, TRBD1 (6 bases). CDR3 length equals 16 residues. Looked up from germline, CDR1 is LNHNV and CDR2 is YYDKDF (reference sequence). The V end was cut by 0 bases, the J end by 2 bases, with 11 bases between. This CDR3 reads CATSRDPGVGNQPQHF. CDR3 coding DNA: TGTGCCACCAGCAGAGATCCAGGGGTTGGCAATCAGCCCCAGCATTTT.

The chain joins TRBV9 to TRBJ1-6, with unresolved D. Germline V lookup: CDR1 SGDLS, CDR2 YYNGEE. V dropped 0 bases and J dropped 7 bases, with 5 bases sitting between them. The length of the CDR3 is 13 residues. The CDR3 nucleotides are TGTGCCAGCAGCGTAGATGTAAATTCACCCCTCCACTTT. Amino acid sequence: CASSVDVNSPLHF.

The chain's CDR3 is CASSFDGGGTGELFF. The CDR3 nucleotides are TGCGCCAGCAGCTTTGACGGGGGGGGCACCGGGGAGCTGTTTTTT. The J gene is TRBJ2-2, the V gene TRBV5-1; 8 bases are a match to TRBD2. Losses at the gene ends were 2 bases for V and 4 bases for J; bases not matched to a gene: 4. This CDR3 comprises 15 residues. Germline V gene data show CDR1 as SGHRS and CDR2 as YFSETQ.

This chain joins TRBV10-3 and TRBJ2-6, with D maybe TRBD2 (5 bases). V was trimmed by 4 bases and J by 1 base, leaving 14 bases between them. This CDR3 region has 17 residues. Per germline, CDR1 ENHRY and CDR2 SYGVKD. The DNA for the CDR3 is TGTGCCATCAGTGTCGGTGGTCGGGGTTCTGGGGCCAACGTCCTGACTTTC. This codes for CAISVGGRGSGANVLTF.